One sample yielded the 32 T cell receptor beta chains listed below, sequenced in a study of blood T cell repertoires in COVID-19. Method: immunoSEQ multiplex PCR; TCRdb's copy keeps in-frame clones and lacks some. The sample lists some 250,000 clones, roughly nine tenths seen once, with more than 10% in the top ten. The sequencing sample was made of peripheral blood. Receptor source: a woman aged 30 to 39 with COVID-19, enrolled during active disease.

The chain employs TRBV19 and TRBJ1-1; perhaps TRBD1 as D (6 bases). The V end lost 3 bases, the J end lost 4 bases, and 15 bases lay between the germline ends. CDR3 size: 15 residues. Germline CDR1 and CDR2: LNHDA and SQIVND (reference sequence). As DNA, the CDR3 is TGTGCCAGTAGTATTGGGACACGCGCGGCCACTGAAGCTTTCTTT. Its protein product is CASSIGTRAATEAFF. Combining the CDR3 with reference TRBV19 and TRBJ1-1 gives the whole variable domain DGGITQSPKYLFRKEGQNVTLSCEQNLNHDAMYWYRQDPGQGLRLIYYSQIVNDFQKGDIAEGYSVSREKKESFPLTVTSAQKNPTAFYLCASSIGTRAATEAFFGQGTRLTVV.

This sequence joins TRBV7-9 and TRBJ2-7, with 7 bases fitting TRBD1. J lost 7 bases, V lost 5 bases, and 5 bases had no gene match. The CDR3 covers 12 residues. From germline, CDR1 is SEHNR and CDR2 FQNEAQ (reference sequence). CDR3 amino acids: CASSLQGQEQYF. The CDR3 DNA reads TGTGCCAGCAGCCTCCAGGGACAGGAGCAGTACTTC. The variable domain in full, completed from reference TRBV7-9 and TRBJ2-7, reads DTGVSQNPRHKITKRGQNVTFRCDPISEHNRLYWYRQTLGQGPEFLTYFQNEAQLEKSRLLSDRFSAERPKGSFSTLEIQRTEQGDSAMYLCASSLQGQEQYFGPGTRLTVT.

The chain couples TRBV7-9 to TRBJ1-2; the D gene is possibly TRBD1 (5 bases). Germline lookup yields CDR1 SEHNR and CDR2 FQNEAQ (reference sequence). The CDR3 runs 14 residues. Trimming left V 5 bases short and J 7 bases short, with 17 bases between. The CDR3 protein is CASSDQGFTRGYTF. As DNA, the CDR3 is TGTGCCAGCAGCGATCAGGGTTTTACCCGTGGCTACACCTTC.

The V and J genes are TRBV6-5 and TRBJ1-1, with 8 nucleotides matching TRBD1. CDR1 and CDR2 (germline): MNHEY, SVGAGI. Losses at the gene ends were 5 bases for V and 1 base for J; bases not matched to a gene: 6. The CDR3 consists of 15 residues. This chain's CDR3 is CASSSPGGRNTEAFF. The CDR3 DNA reads TGTGCCAGCAGTAGTCCAGGGGGCAGGAACACTGAAGCTTTCTTT.

This clone was counted a single time. This rearrangement joins TRBV9 to TRBJ2-1; D ambiguous. The CDR3 has 14 residues. Germline lookup yields CDR1 SGDLS and CDR2 YYNGEE. The V gene lost 4 bases and the J gene lost 5 bases, with 13 bases spanning the gap. CDR3 nucleotide sequence: TGTGCCAGCAGCACTCGGAATGGGCACAATGAGCAGTTCTTC. Translating gives CASSTRNGHNEQFF.

This rearrangement joins TRBV30 to TRBJ1-5; D is ambiguous. This CDR3 comprises 15 residues. The V gene lost 0 bases and the J gene lost 3 bases, with 12 bases spanning the gap. From germline, CDR1 is GTSNPN and CDR2 SVGIG (reference sequence). The CDR3: CAWSVTRSFNQPQHF. Written as DNA, the CDR3 is TGTGCCTGGAGTGTAACTCGGTCATTCAATCAGCCCCAGCATTTT.

The chain has TRBV27 and TRBJ2-7, with 8 bases fitting TRBD2. Per the germline V gene, CDR1 is MNHEY and CDR2 is SMNVEV (reference sequence). This CDR3 contains 14 residues. With V trimmed by 0 bases and J by 6 bases, 4 bases remained unmatched. The CDR3 here is CASSLSAGAGEQYF. The CDR3 nucleotides are TGTGCCAGCAGTTTATCAGCGGGGGCTGGCGAGCAGTACTTC.

This sequence joins TRBV11-2 and TRBJ2-1; TRBD2 might be the D (6 bases). V was shortened by 3 bases and J by 8 bases, with 8 bases between the two germline ends. In germline, CDR1 is SGHAT, CDR2 FQNNGV. This CDR3 comprises 12 residues. CDR3 nucleotide sequence: TGTGCCAGCAGCTTGGGGGGACATGAGCAGTTCTTC. As protein: CASSLGGHEQFF.

The rearrangement joins TRBV29-1 to TRBJ2-7; 7 nucleotides match TRBD1. Germline CDR1 SQVTM, CDR2 ANQGSEA. This CDR3 region has 15 residues. The trim removed 5 bases at V and 2 bases at J, leaving 12 bases unmatched. CDR3 bases: TGCAGCGTTCACGTGGGGTGGACAGGACCCTACGAGCAGTACTTC. This sequence encodes CSVHVGWTGPYEQYF.

This chain's CDR3 is CASARGLVSYEQYF. DNA for the CDR3: TGCGCCAGCGCGAGAGGCCTCGTCTCCTACGAGCAGTACTTC. The chain carries TRBV10-2 and TRBJ2-7; D not certain. V lost 8 bases and J 0 bases, leaving 14 bases between the germline ends. The CDR3 is made up of 14 amino acids. Per the germline V gene, CDR1 is WSHSY and CDR2 is SAAADI.

V gene TRBV6-5 combines with J gene TRBJ1-4, with D possibly TRBD1 on 6 matching bases. Germline assignment: CDR1 MNHEY and CDR2 SVGAGI. CDR3 length equals 13 residues. The V gene lost 2 bases and the J gene lost 10 bases, with 11 bases spanning the gap. The CDR3 loop reads CASSYRGGGKLFF. CDR3 bases: TGTGCCAGCAGTTACAGGGGAGGGGGAAAACTGTTTTTT.

The rearrangement links TRBV23-1 to TRBJ1-5; TRBD1 might be the D (6 bases). Being an ORF, TRBV23-1 has a function that is uncertain. V lost 3 bases, J lost 1 base, and 10 bases lay in between. The CDR3 is 15 amino acids. DNA for the CDR3: TGCGCCAGCAGTCAGTTAAGGGGGAGCAATCAGCCCCAGCATTTT. Amino acids: CASSQLRGSNQPQHF.

The chain carries TRBV5-4 and TRBJ1-5; 12 bases line up with TRBD1. With 4 bases clipped from V and 1 base from J, the junction kept 15 bases outside the gene matches. Germline values: CDR1 SGHNT, CDR2 YYREEE (reference sequence). CDR3 length: 20 residues. CDR3 region: CASSPGPGQGAIYSNQPQHF. The DNA for the CDR3 is TGTGCCAGCAGCCCCGGCCCGGGACAGGGGGCGATATACAGCAATCAGCCCCAGCATTTT. Full variable domain (missing parts from reference TRBV5-4 and TRBJ1-5): ETGVTQSPTHLIKTRGQQVTLRCSSQSGHNTVSWYQQALGQGPQFIFQYYREEENGRGNFPPRFSGLQFPNYSSELNVNALELDDSALYLCASSPGPGQGAIYSNQPQHFGDGTRLSIL.

This rearrangement joins TRBV6-2 or TRBV6-3 to TRBJ1-1, with a tentative D call TRBD1 (6 bases). There are 21 residues in the CDR3. Germline V lookup: CDR1 MNHEY, CDR2 SVGEGT. Trimming cost V 2 bases and J 0 bases, with 28 bases left between them. CDR3 amino acids: CASSYRPGRGTPPGMNTEAFF. Written as DNA, the CDR3 is TGTGCCAGCAGTTACCGCCCCGGGAGGGGGACCCCCCCCGGCATGAACACTGAAGCTTTCTTT.

V usage is TRBV4-1 and J usage is TRBJ2-7; no firm D call. Per germline, CDR1 MGHRA and CDR2 YSYEKL. The CDR3 consists of 13 residues. Deletions cut 4 bases from V and 3 bases from J, with 10 bases between. CDR3 coding DNA: TGCGCCAGCAGCCGAGGTGAGGTCTACGAGCAGTACTTC. It codes for CASSRGEVYEQYF.

The chain recombines TRBV7-2 with TRBJ1-2; a possible D gene is TRBD1 (6 bases). V lost 0 bases, J lost 5 bases, and 16 bases lay in between. Germline loops: CDR1 SGHTA, CDR2 FQGNSA. The CDR3 has 16 residues. CDR3 residues: CASSLARTGGAYGYTF. In nucleotides, the CDR3 is TGTGCCAGCAGCTTAGCGCGCACGGGGGGCGCATATGGCTACACCTTC.

The CDR3 loop reads CASSLQAAPDTQYF. In DNA form, the CDR3 reads TGCGCCAGCAGCCTCCAGGCCGCCCCAGATACGCAGTATTTT. The chain has TRBV5-1 and TRBJ2-3, with D uncertain. V was clipped by 4 bases and J by 4 bases, with 13 bases between them. Per germline, CDR1 SGHRS and CDR2 YFSETQ. The CDR3 extends over 14 amino acids.

The sample holds one count of this clone. The J gene is TRBJ2-7, the V gene TRBV2, with TRBD1 matching over 8 bases. The germline V gene has CDR1 SNHLY and CDR2 FYNNEI. V lost 8 bases and J lost 3; bases outside the gene matches: 12. The CDR3 has 15 residues. CDR3 sequence reads: CASGGRTGNVYEQYF. DNA of the CDR3: TGTGCCAGCGGAGGGAGGACAGGGAACGTCTACGAGCAGTACTTC.

The chain links TRBV3-1 (or the pseudogene TRBV3-2) to TRBJ2-2; D ambiguous. The germline CDR1 and CDR2 sequences are LGHDT and YNNKEL (reference sequence). This CDR3 has 14 residues. V was pared by 1 base and J by 6 bases, with 9 bases between. The CDR3 DNA reads as TGTGCCAGCAGCCAAGCAATGGCTTCCGGGGAGCTGTTTTTT. Protein: CASSQAMASGELFF.

This clone was counted a few times. This chain connects TRBV7-2 to TRBJ1-1; D remains ambiguous. Per germline, CDR1 SGHTA and CDR2 FQGNSA. Trimming removed 3 bases at V and 2 bases at J, with 7 bases between. The CDR3 loop spans 13 amino acids. The CDR3 reads CASSFHPNTEAFF. The DNA of the CDR3 is TGTGCCAGCAGCTTCCATCCCAACACTGAAGCTTTCTTT.

This clone was seen a single time. This chain uses TRBV6-5 with TRBJ2-1, with D perhaps TRBD2 (6 bases). The V end was cut by 4 bases, the J end by 5 bases, with 9 bases between. Germline values: CDR1 MNHEY, CDR2 SVGAGI. This CDR3 is built from 13 residues. The DNA of the CDR3 is TGTGCCAGCAGTTGGACTATCGACAATGAGCAGTTCTTC. This codes for CASSWTIDNEQFF.

The chain combines TRBV5-4 with TRBJ2-1; a weak D match, TRBD2 (6 bases). The germline gives CDR1 SGHNT, CDR2 YYREEE (reference sequence). The CDR3 covers 14 residues. Deletions cut 3 bases from V and 7 bases from J, with 14 bases between. Written as DNA, the CDR3 is TGTGCCAGCAGCTCGGCCGGGAGCATGAATGAGCAGTTCTTC. Translating it yields CASSSAGSMNEQFF. Full variable domain (rest looked up from reference TRBV5-4 and TRBJ2-1): ETGVTQSPTHLIKTRGQQVTLRCSSQSGHNTVSWYQQALGQGPQFIFQYYREEENGRGNFPPRFSGLQFPNYSSELNVNALELDDSALYLCASSSAGSMNEQFFGPGTRLTVL.

This chain links TRBV4-2 with TRBJ2-1, with TRBD2 identical over 9 bases. CDR1 is LGHNA, CDR2 YNFKEQ, per germline. The CDR3 contains 18 residues. V was clipped by 0 bases and J by 0 bases; unmatched bases: 6. CDR3 DNA sequence: TGTGCCAGCAGCCAAGACCTCAGCGGGGGGCCCTCCTACAATGAGCAGTTCTTC. Encoded protein: CASSQDLSGGPSYNEQFF.

This clone was observed once. The gene calls are TRBV11-2 and TRBJ2-2, with TRBD1 matching 8 bases. The CDR3 covers 18 residues. V was pared by 3 bases and J by 2 bases, with 11 bases of the junction left unmatched. CDR1 is SGHAT and CDR2 is FQNNGV in the germline V gene. This CDR3 reads CASSLARGQGENTGELFF. The CDR3 region has the DNA TGTGCCAGCAGCTTGGCGAGAGGACAGGGAGAAAACACCGGGGAGCTGTTTTTT.

V usage is TRBV6-5 and J usage is TRBJ2-6, with D tentatively TRBD1 (6 bases). Germline CDR1 reads MNHEY; CDR2 reads SVGAGI. V was trimmed by 2 bases and J by 2 bases, leaving 7 bases between them. This CDR3 has 15 amino acids. CDR3 in DNA: TGTGCCAGCAGTTACGGGGGCGCTGGGGCCAACGTCCTGACTTTC. Encoded protein: CASSYGGAGANVLTF.

The gene calls are TRBV4-1 and TRBJ2-3, with 7 bases identical to TRBD2. The CDR3 spans 15 residues. Trimming took 1 base from V and 6 from J; bases not matched to a gene: 7. The germline gives CDR1 MGHRA, CDR2 YSYEKL. This CDR3 reads CASSQVSGAGDTQYF. The CDR3 coding sequence is TGCGCCAGCAGCCAAGTCAGCGGGGCCGGCGATACGCAGTATTTT.

The gene calls are TRBV3-1 (or the pseudogene TRBV3-2) and TRBJ1-2, with D uncertain. There are 16 residues in the CDR3. Germline V gene sequence: CDR1 LGHDT, CDR2 YNNKEL (reference sequence). Trimming took off 0 bases at V and 4 bases at J, with 15 bases between the two ends. In nucleotides, the CDR3 is TGTGCCAGCAGCCAAGAGGGAGTCCTGGGCATCTATGGCTACACCTTC. This encodes CASSQEGVLGIYGYTF.

The chain has TRBV4-1 and TRBJ2-7, with D perhaps matching TRBD2 (5 bases). Trimming stripped 5 bases from V and 3 bases from J, with 11 bases between. CDR1 and CDR2 from the germline V gene are MGHRA and YSYEKL. The length of the CDR3 is 13 residues. CDR3 nucleotides: TGCGCCAGCAGCAAAGCGGTAGACTACGAGCAGTACTTC. As protein: CASSKAVDYEQYF.

The J gene is TRBJ1-1, the V gene TRBV3-1 (or the pseudogene TRBV3-2); D is unresolved. Deletions cut 4 bases from V and 2 bases from J, with 8 bases between. Germline V lookup: CDR1 LGHDT, CDR2 YNNKEL (reference sequence). This CDR3 contains 13 residues. In DNA, the CDR3 is TGTGCCAGCAGCCGGGCAGGCAACACTGAAGCTTTCTTT. Encoded protein: CASSRAGNTEAFF.

The rearrangement links TRBV7-9 to TRBJ1-3, with 8 bases matching TRBD1. The CDR3 contains 17 residues. Losses at the gene ends were 1 base for V and 4 bases for J; bases not matched to a gene: 9. CDR1 SEHNR and CDR2 FQNEAQ come from the germline V gene (reference sequence). CDR3 residues: CASSLVGGQGSGNTIYF. DNA of the CDR3: TGTGCCAGCAGCTTAGTAGGAGGACAGGGATCCGGAAACACCATATATTTT.

V gene TRBV11-3 combines with J gene TRBJ2-1; D perhaps matches TRBD2 (7 bases). With 1 base removed from V and 6 bases from J, the gap between germline ends came to 16 bases. Germline loops: CDR1 SGHNT, CDR2 YENEEA. The CDR3 totals 16 residues. CDR3 bases: TGTGCCAGCAGCTTAGGAAGGGGGGGGCCTCGCAATGAGCAGTTCTTC. It encodes CASSLGRGGPRNEQFF.

The chain carries TRBV12-3 or TRBV12-4 and TRBJ1-2; no clear D. The germline V and J ends were trimmed by 5 bases and 0 bases, with 7 bases remaining between them. The CDR3 consists of 13 residues. The CDR3, as DNA: TGTGCCAGCAGTCCGATAGCTAACTATGGCTACACCTTC. This translates into CASSPIANYGYTF.